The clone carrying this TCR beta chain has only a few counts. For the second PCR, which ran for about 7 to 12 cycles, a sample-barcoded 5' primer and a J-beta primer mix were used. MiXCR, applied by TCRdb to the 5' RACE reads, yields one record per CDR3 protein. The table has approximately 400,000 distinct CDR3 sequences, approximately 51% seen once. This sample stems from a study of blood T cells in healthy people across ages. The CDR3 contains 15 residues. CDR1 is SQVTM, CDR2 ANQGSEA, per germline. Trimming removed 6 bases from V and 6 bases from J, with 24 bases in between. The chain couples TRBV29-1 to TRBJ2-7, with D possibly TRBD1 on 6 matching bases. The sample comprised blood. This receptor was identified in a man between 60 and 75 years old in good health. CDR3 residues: CSVATLQGPLGEQYF. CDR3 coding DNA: TGCAGCGTCGCCACCCTACAGGGACCCCTAGGCGAGCAGTACTTC.